These 27 T cell receptor beta chains originate from one sample sequenced in a study of PD-1 blockade in classical Hodgkin lymphoma. Libraries were prepared by immunoSEQ multiplex PCR; TCRdb keeps only in-frame clonotypes and omits some of them. The sample has approximately 44,000 clones, 55% to 75% seen once. Each patient's relapse followed autologous stem cell transplantation, and brentuximab vedotin exposure varied. Sequenced material: peripheral blood mononuclear cells (PBMCs), taken at baseline. Receptors originate from a human donor with classical Hodgkin lymphoma.

The chain employs TRBV28 and TRBJ2-3; TRBD2 aligns across 10 bases. Germline CDR1 MDHEN, CDR2 SYDVKM. The ends lost 6 bases at V and 0 bases at J; junction bases unmatched: 9. The length of the CDR3 is 17 residues. The CDR3 sequence: CASSQIKTSGSTDTQYF. CDR3 nucleotide sequence: TGTGCCAGCAGCCAAATAAAGACTAGCGGGAGCACAGATACGCAGTATTTT. Supplemented by reference TRBV28 and TRBJ2-3, the full variable domain reads DVKVTQSSRYLVKRTGEKVFLECVQDMDHENMFWYRQDPGLGLRLIYFSYDVKMKEKGDIPEGYSVSREKKERFSLILESASTNQTSMYLCASSQIKTSGSTDTQYFGPGTRLTVL.

V usage is TRBV7-3 and J usage is TRBJ1-2; D ambiguous. Germline-derived CDR1 and CDR2 are SGHTA and FQGTGA. This CDR3 has 10 amino acids. V was pared by 3 bases and J by 12 bases, with 8 bases between. CDR3 sequence: CASSFKVDTF. In nucleotides, the CDR3 is TGTGCCAGCAGCTTCAAAGTCGACACCTTC.

This clone appeared a single time. The chain recombines TRBV7-9 with TRBJ1-1; 7 bases agree with TRBD1. The junction had 8 bases not matched to a gene; V was cut back by 6 bases and J by 1 base. The V gene's germline CDR1 is SEHNR and CDR2 FQNEAQ (reference sequence). The CDR3 extends over 15 amino acids. CDR3 sequence (DNA): TGTGCCAGCAGACCGCGGGACAGTAAGAACACTGAAGCTTTCTTT. It yields the protein CASRPRDSKNTEAFF.

The chain recombines TRBV13 with TRBJ2-7; the match to TRBD1 covers 7 bases. Germline CDR1 and CDR2: PRHDT and FYEKMQ (reference sequence). CDR3 size: 13 residues. The junction had 0 bases not matched to a gene; V was cut back by 3 bases and J by 1 base. The CDR3: CASSLGQSYEQYF. The CDR3 nucleotides are TGTGCCAGCAGCTTGGGACAGTCCTACGAGCAGTACTTC.

This clone was counted between two and nine times. The chain combines TRBV10-3 with TRBJ1-1, with D tentatively TRBD1 (6 bases). Trimming left V 11 bases short and J 4 bases short, with 23 bases between. CDR3 length: 15 residues. Looked up from germline, CDR1 is ENHRY and CDR2 is SYGVKD. The DNA for the CDR3 is TGTGCCGGCGCTTCCTTCAGGGGAGGGATCACTGAAGCTTTCTTT. Amino acids: CAGASFRGGITEAFF.

This clone occurred once. The V gene is TRBV7-2, the J gene TRBJ2-1; D is unclear. The CDR3 has 15 amino acids. The V gene's germline CDR1 is SGHTA and CDR2 FQGNSA. The germline V and J ends were trimmed by 1 base and 9 bases, with 16 bases remaining between them. As DNA, the CDR3 is TGTGCCAGCAGCTTAGTGCCCCTGAGACCCAGTGAGCAGTTCTTC. Translation gives CASSLVPLRPSEQFF.

This clone was observed a few times. The chain joins TRBV28 to TRBJ1-3; 7 nucleotides match TRBD1. The CDR3 is 15 amino acids. V was pared by 6 bases and J by 1 base, with 6 bases of the junction left unmatched. CDR1 is MDHEN and CDR2 is SYDVKM in the germline V gene. The CDR3 DNA follows: TGTGCCAGCAGACCGACAGGGTCGTCTGGAAACACCATATATTTT. Protein sequence: CASRPTGSSGNTIYF.

The genes are TRBV4-1 and TRBJ1-2; D remains ambiguous. The germline V gene has CDR1 MGHRA and CDR2 YSYEKL. This CDR3 is built from 14 residues. The V and J ends lost 4 bases and 8 bases respectively, with 17 bases between them. The CDR3 DNA follows: TGCGCCAGCAGCCTGGATTCCGCCCTCACAGGCTACACCTTC. It translates to CASSLDSALTGYTF.

This chain uses TRBV7-9 with TRBJ2-1; 7 nucleotides agree with TRBD1. CDR3 length: 16 amino acids. CDR1 SEHNR and CDR2 FQNEAQ come from the germline V gene (reference sequence). J gave up 4 bases and V 5 bases, and 11 bases lay outside the gene matches. The CDR3 spells CASSPRTGEFYNEQFF. The CDR3 DNA is TGTGCCAGCAGCCCCCGGACAGGAGAATTTTACAATGAGCAGTTCTTC.

The J gene is TRBJ2-7, the V gene TRBV27; either TRBD1 or TRBD2 may supply D (5 bases each). Germline CDR1 MNHEY, CDR2 SMNVEV (reference sequence). The V end lost 5 bases, the J end lost 6 bases, and 20 bases lay between the germline ends. The CDR3 extends over 15 amino acids. CDR3 nucleotides: TGTGCCAGCAGTCTGACCGGGACGGCCCTCACCGAGCAGTACTTC. It yields the protein CASSLTGTALTEQYF.

In its sample, this clone was seen a few times. The chain recombines TRBV20-1 with TRBJ2-7, with D unclear. The CDR3 has 11 amino acids. Trimming shortened V by 6 bases and J by 4 bases, and 10 bases separated the two germline ends. CDR1 and CDR2 (germline): DFQATT, SNEGSKA (reference sequence). CDR3 bases: TGCAGTGCCACCTTGGGGTACGAGCAGTACTTC. Translated, it gives CSATLGYEQYF.

This clone was seen only a few times. The CDR3 sequence is CASWYSRGYTF. As DNA, the CDR3 is TGTGCCAGTTGGTACTCGCGGGGCTACACCTTC. The chain is built from TRBV19 and TRBJ1-2; no reliable D call. The CDR3 covers 11 residues. Trimming stripped 8 bases from V and 8 bases from J, with 12 bases between. Per the germline V gene, CDR1 is LNHDA and CDR2 is SQIVND (reference sequence).

The CDR3 region has the DNA TGTGCCAGCGCCTCTTCGGGTGAGCAGTTCTTC. This gives the protein CASASSGEQFF. The chain uses TRBV9 and TRBJ2-1; D uncertain. The CDR3 runs to 11 residues. Trimming cost V 7 bases and J 9 bases, with 11 bases left between them. Germline assignment: CDR1 SGDLS and CDR2 YYNGEE.

This rearrangement joins TRBV19 to TRBJ2-2; TRBD2 might be the D (6 bases). CDR3 length: 15 residues. Germline CDR1 LNHDA, CDR2 SQIVND (reference sequence). Between the trimmed V and J ends, which lost 3 bases and 4 bases, there was a span of 12 bases. CDR3 DNA sequence: TGTGCCAGTAGTATGACTAGGTCGGGCACCGGGGAGCTGTTTTTT. Amino acids: CASSMTRSGTGELFF.

The rearrangement links TRBV9 to TRBJ2-3; D remains unclear. Trimming took off 3 bases at V and 0 bases at J, with 17 bases between the two ends. The CDR3 has 17 amino acids. Per germline, CDR1 SGDLS and CDR2 YYNGEE. The CDR3 protein is CASSGYSVVASTDTQYF. The CDR3 bases are TGTGCCAGCAGCGGTTATTCGGTAGTGGCTAGCACAGATACGCAGTATTTT.

V is TRBV19 and J is TRBJ2-1; D unclear. The V end was cut by 4 bases, the J end by 1 base, with 8 bases between. The CDR3 runs 14 residues. The germline gives CDR1 LNHDA, CDR2 SQIVND (reference sequence). The CDR3 sequence is CASSSTASYNEQFF. The DNA of the CDR3 is TGTGCCAGTAGTAGTACGGCGTCCTACAATGAGCAGTTCTTC.

This rearrangement joins TRBV7-6 to TRBJ1-6, with a tentative D call TRBD1 (5 bases). Trimming cost V 11 bases and J 7 bases, with 12 bases left between them. CDR1 and CDR2 (germline): SGHVS, FNYEAQ. This CDR3 is 12 amino acids long. The CDR3 coding sequence is TGTGCCGGGGGTCGGAAAAATTCACCCCTCCACTTT. This translates into CAGGRKNSPLHF. The full variable domain, completed using reference TRBV7-6 and TRBJ1-6, is GAGVSQSPRYKVTKRGQDVALRCDPISGHVSLYWYRQALGQGPEFLTYFNYEAQQDKSGLPNDRFSAERPEGSISTLTIQRTEQRDSAMYRCAGGRKNSPLHFGNGTRLTVT.

There are a few counts of this clone. The J gene is TRBJ2-3, the V gene TRBV10-3; D gene uncertain. The germline CDR1 and CDR2 sequences are ENHRY and SYGVKD. With 7 bases removed from V and 0 bases from J, the gap between germline ends came to 11 bases. The CDR3 is made up of 14 amino acids. The CDR3 sequence is CAITAVSSTDTQYF. CDR3 DNA sequence: TGTGCCATCACTGCGGTATCAAGCACAGATACGCAGTATTTT.

This clone appeared once. The chain joins TRBV13 to TRBJ1-2, with D possibly matching TRBD1 (6 bases). The V end lost 2 bases, the J end lost 6 bases, and 13 bases lay between the germline ends. The CDR3 is 14 amino acids. The V gene's germline CDR1 is PRHDT and CDR2 FYEKMQ (reference sequence). The CDR3 region has the DNA TGTGCCAGCAGCTTATTACTCTCAGGGGATGGCTACACCTTC. Translation: CASSLLLSGDGYTF. Supplemented by reference TRBV13 and TRBJ1-2, the full variable domain reads AAGVIQSPRHLIKEKRETATLKCYPIPRHDTVYWYQQGPGQDPQFLISFYEKMQSDKGSIPDRFSAQQFSDYHSELNMSSLELGDSALYFCASSLLLSGDGYTFGSGTRLTVV.

The CDR3 reads CASSLFPGSTDTQYF. The CDR3 DNA reads TGTGCCAGCAGCTTATTTCCCGGCAGCACAGATACGCAGTATTTT. J is TRBJ2-3 and V is TRBV11-2, with D unclear. CDR1 and CDR2 (germline): SGHAT, FQNNGV. The CDR3 sequence is 15 residues long. Trimming removed 2 bases at V and 0 bases at J, with 9 bases between.

This clone was found a few times. This chain joins TRBV4-2 and TRBJ2-3; a weak D match, TRBD2 (6 bases). The CDR3 is 17 residues long. V lost 0 bases to trimming and J lost 1 base, with 14 bases between them. Germline V gene lookup returns CDR1 LGHNA and CDR2 YNFKEQ. CDR3 in amino acids: CASSQDSGERGTDTQYF. CDR3 coding DNA: TGTGCCAGCAGCCAAGACTCGGGGGAGAGGGGCACAGATACGCAGTATTTT.

V is TRBV19 and J is TRBJ2-1, with 8 positions matching TRBD1. The V gene's germline CDR1 is LNHDA and CDR2 SQIVND (reference sequence). The CDR3 spans 16 residues. After removal of 4 bases from V and 8 bases from J, the junction contained 13 bases not matched to a gene. Written as DNA, the CDR3 is TGTGCCAGTAGTACGTCCGTGACAGGGGAATCGGATGAGCAGTTCTTC. Encoded protein: CASSTSVTGESDEQFF.

The rearrangement uses TRBV5-1 and TRBJ2-1; 8 bases agree with TRBD1. The junction had 5 bases not matched to a gene; V was cut back by 1 base and J by 8 bases. CDR3 length equals 14 residues. Germline CDR1 and CDR2: SGHRS and YFSETQ. For the CDR3, the DNA is TGCGCCAGCAGCTTGAATCAGGGGGCCGATGAGCAGTTCTTC. This gives the protein CASSLNQGADEQFF. Combining the CDR3 with reference TRBV5-1 and TRBJ2-1 gives the whole variable domain KAGVTQTPRYLIKTRGQQVTLSCSPISGHRSVSWYQQTPGQGLQFLFEYFSETQRNKGNFPGRFSGRQFSNSRSEMNVSTLELGDSALYLCASSLNQGADEQFFGPGTRLTVL.

The chain combines TRBV5-4 with TRBJ1-4; unclear D gene. The ends were cut back, 2 bases at V and 5 bases at J, with 10 bases in the middle. The CDR3 is 14 residues long. Germline values: CDR1 SGHNT, CDR2 YYREEE (reference sequence). The CDR3 here is CASSLGLTNEKLFF. For the CDR3, the DNA is TGTGCCAGCAGCTTAGGACTGACAAATGAAAAACTGTTTTTT.

This clone was recorded once. The rearrangement links TRBV20-1 to TRBJ2-1; no clear D gene. V was cut by 3 bases and J by 10 bases, with 10 bases left in between. The CDR3 extends over 11 amino acids. Germline V CDR1 and CDR2: DFQATT, SNEGSKA (reference sequence). The CDR3 reads CSARDGVEQFF. CDR3 DNA: TGCAGTGCTAGGGACGGAGTCGAGCAGTTCTTC.

A few counts support this clone. CDR3 DNA sequence: TGTGCCTCAAGGACAGGACGGAACACTGAAGCTTTCTTT. Protein product: CASRTGRNTEAFF. The chain recombines TRBV19 with TRBJ1-1; 7 bases line up with TRBD1. Germline V CDR1 and CDR2: LNHDA, SQIVND (reference sequence). The CDR3 consists of 13 residues. J lost 1 base, V lost 11 bases, and 7 bases had no gene match.

This clone has just one count. The chain has TRBV5-1 and TRBJ2-3; no reliable D call. Germline values: CDR1 SGHRS, CDR2 YFSETQ. The length of the CDR3 is 15 residues. The V end was cut by 4 bases, the J end by 0 bases, with 12 bases between. The CDR3 loop reads CASSPDGISTDTQYF. CDR3 bases: TGCGCCAGCAGCCCAGATGGAATTAGCACAGATACGCAGTATTTT.